The present T cell receptor beta chain was sequenced within a study of OX40 agonist ivuxolimab in advanced cancers. The wider study: Participants could have had prior anti-PD-1, anti-PD-L1 or anti-CTLA-4 therapy, and approximately 40% had some. Study-level results: Normalized T-cell clonal expansion was also low in some nonresponders. By week 6 at 0.1 to 3.0 mg/kg, blood CD4+ and CD8+ T cells had expanded clonally.

Measured with immunoSEQ multiplex PCR; TCRdb has only the in-frame clones, and not every one. Altogether approximately 32,000 clones are present, about nine tenths being singletons, with the ten largest covering approximately 10%. In germline, CDR1 is MNHEY, CDR2 SMNVEV (reference sequence). The CDR3 has 15 amino acids. V was clipped by 5 bases and J by 3 bases, with 14 bases between them. This clone appeared once. Its specificity is not known. The chain recombines TRBV27 with TRBJ1-5; maybe TRBD1 (5 bases). The TCR originated in an adult with an advanced solid tumor such as melanoma, head and neck, liver or kidney cancer. Material: CD4+ or CD8+ T cells sorted from blood, obtained in a trial of the OX40 agonist ivuxolimab. CDR3 sequence: CASSPSDGTNQPQHF. For the CDR3, the DNA is TGTGCCAGCAGTCCCTCGGACGGGACCAATCAGCCCCAGCATTTT.